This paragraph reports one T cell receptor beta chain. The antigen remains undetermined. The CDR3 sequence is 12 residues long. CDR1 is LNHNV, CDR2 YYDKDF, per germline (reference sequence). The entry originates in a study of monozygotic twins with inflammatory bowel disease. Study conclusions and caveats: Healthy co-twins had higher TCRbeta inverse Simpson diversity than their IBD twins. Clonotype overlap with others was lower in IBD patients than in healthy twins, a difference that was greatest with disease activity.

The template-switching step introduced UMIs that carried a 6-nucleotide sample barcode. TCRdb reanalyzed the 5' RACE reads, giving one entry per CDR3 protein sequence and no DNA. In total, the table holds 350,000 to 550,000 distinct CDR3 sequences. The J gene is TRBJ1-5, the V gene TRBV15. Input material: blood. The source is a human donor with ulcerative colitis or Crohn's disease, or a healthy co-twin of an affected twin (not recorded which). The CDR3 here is CATSRDTQPQHF.